These 28 T cell receptor beta chains came from one sample sequenced in a study of long-term antiretroviral therapy in people with HIV. The authors ran the immunoSEQ assay, v3.0, at survey level. Some clones are missing from TCRdb's copy, which holds only in-frame ones; the method was immunoSEQ multiplex PCR. The data show under 30,000 clones, with about 86% seen just once and roughly 15% held by the top ten. Here the sequenced sample was unsorted PBMCs, taken at the start of antiretroviral therapy, before treatment. The receptor set was obtained from a woman between 18 and 29 years old with HIV.

The chain recombines TRBV6-1 with TRBJ1-6, with D perhaps TRBD1 (5 bases). This CDR3 has 14 amino acids. Germline V lookup: CDR1 MNHNS, CDR2 SASEGT. V lost 8 bases and J lost 4, with 12 bases in between. CDR3 in DNA: TGTGCCAGCGGTCGGGACGGATATAATTCACCCCTCCACTTT. Amino acid sequence: CASGRDGYNSPLHF.

The chain links TRBV15 to TRBJ1-2; possible D gene TRBD1, 6 bases. CDR1 is LNHNV, CDR2 YYDKDF, per germline (reference sequence). The CDR3 runs to 14 residues. V dropped 1 base and J dropped 5 bases, with 11 bases sitting between them. CDR3 in amino acids: CATSRVQGLYGYTF. The CDR3 DNA reads as TGTGCCACCAGCAGAGTCCAGGGGCTATATGGCTACACCTTC.

The chain is built from TRBV25-1 and TRBJ2-7; 7 positions match TRBD1. This CDR3 comprises 12 residues. The V gene's germline CDR1 is MGHDK and CDR2 SYGVNS. V was pared by 4 bases and J by 3 bases, with 0 bases of the junction left unmatched. CDR3 nucleotide sequence: TGTGCCAGCAGTGGGACAGGCTACGAGCAGTACTTC. It is translated as CASSGTGYEQYF.

This chain uses TRBV7-6 with TRBJ2-1; possible D gene TRBD1, 6 bases. V was pared by 4 bases and J by 3 bases, with 7 bases between. The CDR3 totals 13 residues. The germline V gene has CDR1 SGHVS and CDR2 FNYEAQ. The CDR3 nucleotides are TGTGCCAGCAGCTCAGGGGTCTACAATGAGCAGTTCTTC. Translating gives CASSSGVYNEQFF.

This clone was picked up a small number of times. The chain links TRBV10-1 to TRBJ2-3; D remains unclear. The germline gives CDR1 WNHNN, CDR2 SYGVQD (reference sequence). V dropped 2 bases and J dropped 4 bases, with 13 bases sitting between them. The CDR3 contains 15 residues. This chain's CDR3 is CASSELGQSADTQYF. CDR3 DNA: TGCGCCAGCAGTGAGCTTGGGCAGTCCGCAGATACGCAGTATTTT.

The gene calls are TRBV19 and TRBJ1-5; 12 nucleotides line up with TRBD1. Trimming took 3 bases from V and 2 from J; bases not matched to a gene: 11. The V gene's germline CDR1 is LNHDA and CDR2 SQIVND (reference sequence). The CDR3 has 19 amino acids. CDR3 nucleotides: TGTGCCAGTAGTATCCTCCGGGACAGGGGGCTTGGTGGCAATCAGCCCCAGCATTTT. As protein: CASSILRDRGLGGNQPQHF.

Only one count was recorded for this clone. The chain employs TRBV19 and TRBJ1-1; no definite D call. The germline gives CDR1 LNHDA, CDR2 SQIVND (reference sequence). V was trimmed by 1 base and J by 1 base, leaving 4 bases between them. This CDR3 has 13 residues. CDR3 loop: CASSIGQNTEAFF. In DNA form, the CDR3 reads TGTGCCAGTAGTATAGGCCAGAACACTGAAGCTTTCTTT.

The chain combines TRBV9 with TRBJ1-1, with TRBD1 as a possible D gene (6 bases). Per germline, CDR1 SGDLS and CDR2 YYNGEE. This CDR3 has 14 residues. V was shortened by 4 bases and J by 0 bases, with 10 bases between the two germline ends. This CDR3 reads CASSPDSLNTEAFF. CDR3 in DNA: TGTGCCAGCAGCCCGGACAGTCTGAACACTGAAGCTTTCTTT.

The chain combines TRBV4-1 with TRBJ2-7, with a tentative D call TRBD1 (6 bases). Germline V gene lookup returns CDR1 MGHRA and CDR2 YSYEKL. With 0 bases removed from V and 4 bases from J, the gap between germline ends came to 13 bases. The CDR3 covers 15 residues. The CDR3 coding sequence is TGCGCCAGCAGCCAAGACGTGGGGGCAGGGTACGAGCAGTACTTC. As protein: CASSQDVGAGYEQYF.

The chain couples TRBV6-4 to TRBJ2-3; TRBD2 agrees at 15 bases. Germline V gives CDR1 MRHNA, CDR2 SNTAGT. The V gene end was trimmed by 7 bases and the J gene end by 5 bases; junction bases not matched to a gene: 7. The CDR3 is 16 residues long. CDR3 in amino acids: CASTPGTSGGIDTQYF. In DNA, the CDR3 is TGTGCCAGCACACCTGGGACTAGCGGGGGGATAGATACGCAGTATTTT.

V is TRBV7-3 and J is TRBJ2-5; D not resolved. CDR1 is SGHTA, CDR2 FQGTGA, per germline. V dropped 4 bases and J dropped 5 bases, with 14 bases sitting between them. There are 14 residues in the CDR3. The CDR3 DNA follows: TGTGCCAGCAGCTCCGGGTTCGGTCAGGAGACCCAGTACTTC. Amino acids: CASSSGFGQETQYF.

V gene TRBV11-2 combines with J gene TRBJ2-5; a possible D gene is TRBD1 (6 bases). The V end was cut by 5 bases, the J end by 0 bases, with 10 bases between. Germline assignment: CDR1 SGHAT and CDR2 FQNNGV. This CDR3 has 14 residues. The DNA for the CDR3 is TGTGCCAGCAGCAAACGGGACAACCAAGAGACCCAGTACTTC. It translates to CASSKRDNQETQYF. Using reference TRBV11-2 and TRBJ2-5 for the parts outside the CDR3, the full variable domain is EAGVAQSPRYKIIEKRQSVAFWCNPISGHATLYWYQQILGQGPKLLIQFQNNGVVDDSQLPKDRFSAERLKGVDSTLKIQPAKLEDSAVYLCASSKRDNQETQYFGPGTRLLVL.

This clone occurred once. The CDR3 DNA reads as TGTGCCAGCAGTTTAAGGATTTCCGCAAACACAGATACGCAGTATTTT. Protein product: CASSLRISANTDTQYF. The rearrangement uses TRBV27 and TRBJ2-3, with D unresolved. Trimming left V 2 bases short and J 2 bases short, with 14 bases between. The germline CDR1 and CDR2 sequences are MNHEY and SMNVEV (reference sequence). The CDR3 runs to 16 residues.

This chain uses TRBV7-9 with TRBJ1-1; D is uncertain. V dropped 4 bases and J dropped 6 bases, with 12 bases sitting between them. Germline-derived CDR1 and CDR2 are SEHNR and FQNEAQ (reference sequence). The CDR3 covers 13 residues. In nucleotides, the CDR3 is TGTGCCAGCAGCTCTCGAGGGTTACCTGAAGCTTTCTTT. It is translated as CASSSRGLPEAFF.

The rearrangement links TRBV5-1 to TRBJ1-2, with TRBD1 identical over 11 bases. V lost 4 bases and J lost 8; bases outside the gene matches: 7. CDR3 length: 14 amino acids. CDR1 and CDR2 from the germline V gene are SGHRS and YFSETQ. The CDR3 loop is CASSPGQGELGYTF. CDR3 coding DNA: TGCGCCAGCAGCCCGGGACAGGGGGAGTTGGGCTACACCTTC.

The CDR3: CASSDPGQNTEAFF. CDR3 DNA sequence: TGTGCCAGCAGTGATCCCGGTCAGAACACTGAAGCTTTCTTT. This rearrangement joins TRBV6-1 to TRBJ1-1; no reliable D call. The CDR3 runs to 14 residues. V was clipped by 3 bases and J by 1 base, with 9 bases between them. The germline V gene encodes CDR1 MNHNS and CDR2 SASEGT.

The V and J genes are TRBV29-1 and TRBJ2-7; 9 bases match TRBD1. CDR3 size: 13 residues. Trimming took 6 bases from V and 5 from J; bases not matched to a gene: 8. Per germline, CDR1 SQVTM and CDR2 ANQGSEA. CDR3 DNA sequence: TGCAGCGTGCCGACAGGGGGAGGGAACGAGCAGTACTTC. Residues: CSVPTGGGNEQYF.

This chain links TRBV7-2 with TRBJ2-3; D uncertain. Germline lookup yields CDR1 SGHTA and CDR2 FQGNSA. The CDR3 is 14 residues long. V was clipped by 0 bases and J by 2 bases, with 6 bases between them. CDR3 amino acids: CASSLAGPTDTQYF. The CDR3 DNA follows: TGTGCCAGCAGCTTAGCTGGCCCCACAGATACGCAGTATTTT.

The chain is built from TRBV6-4 and TRBJ2-7, with 9 positions matching TRBD1. The V segment lost 9 bases and the J segment 5 bases; nucleotides outside the gene matches: 14. CDR1 and CDR2 (germline): MRHNA, SNTAGT. The CDR3 runs to 15 residues. CDR3 sequence reads: CARSNRDRAGDEQYF. The CDR3 DNA follows: TGTGCCAGATCAAACCGGGACAGGGCTGGCGACGAGCAGTACTTC.

This clone is medium-sized by share. This same CDR3 is encoded by further DNA sequences in the sample. The rearrangement joins TRBV7-9 to TRBJ2-7; the D call may be TRBD1 or TRBD2 (5 bases each). CDR1 is SEHNR, CDR2 FQNEAQ, per germline (reference sequence). CDR3 size: 12 residues. V was shortened by 3 bases and J by 3 bases, with 6 bases between the two germline ends. The DNA of the CDR3 is TGTGCCAGCAGCTTGGGGGTCTACGAGCAGTACTTC. Protein product: CASSLGVYEQYF.

This chain uses TRBV7-9 with TRBJ1-2, with unresolved D. In germline, CDR1 is SEHNR, CDR2 FQNEAQ (reference sequence). V lost 6 bases and J 4 bases, leaving 12 bases between the germline ends. This CDR3 has 13 amino acids. The CDR3 DNA follows: TGTGCCAGCAGTCTGGCAGGAGTCTATGGCTACACCTTC. Translating gives CASSLAGVYGYTF.

The chain carries TRBV6-1 and TRBJ2-7; perhaps TRBD2 as D (6 bases). V shed 10 bases and J shed 0 bases, with 19 bases lying between them. The CDR3 runs 15 residues. Germline values: CDR1 MNHNS, CDR2 SASEGT. The CDR3 is CATSPNRRDSYEQYF. The CDR3 DNA sequence: TGTGCCACCTCCCCAAACCGGCGGGACTCCTACGAGCAGTACTTC.

By sample share, this clone is large. The rearrangement joins TRBV6-5 to TRBJ2-7; no clear D gene. The CDR3 loop spans 14 amino acids. With 0 bases removed from V and 3 bases from J, the gap between germline ends came to 9 bases. Germline CDR1 is MNHEY and CDR2 is SVGAGI. CDR3 loop: CASSYSVSGYEQYF. The CDR3 coding sequence is TGTGCCAGCAGTTACTCGGTCTCGGGCTACGAGCAGTACTTC.

Only one count was recorded for this clone. The chain is built from TRBV27 and TRBJ2-7; 11 nucleotides agree with TRBD2. V shed 6 bases, J shed 2 bases, and the junction held 9 bases outside the gene matches. The CDR3 totals 16 residues. Germline CDR1 is MNHEY and CDR2 is SMNVEV (reference sequence). The CDR3 DNA is TGTGCCAGCAGCCGTTATACTAGCGGGAGCGCCTACGAGCAGTACTTC. This encodes CASSRYTSGSAYEQYF.

The rearrangement joins TRBV7-9 to TRBJ1-1; D gene ambiguous. Deletions cut 3 bases from V and 5 bases from J, with 4 bases between. Germline CDR1 is SEHNR and CDR2 is FQNEAQ (reference sequence). The CDR3 totals 11 residues. The CDR3 loop reads CASSFATEAFF. The DNA for the CDR3 is TGTGCCAGCAGCTTCGCGACTGAAGCTTTCTTT.

The chain has TRBV5-6 and TRBJ2-5; D is perhaps TRBD2 (7 bases). The germline V and J ends were trimmed by 9 bases and 5 bases, with 17 bases remaining between them. From germline, CDR1 is SGHDT and CDR2 YYEEEE. The CDR3 extends over 13 amino acids. Written as DNA, the CDR3 is TGTGCCACTACGCGGGGAGGGGGGGAGACCCAGTACTTC. Translating it yields CATTRGGGETQYF.

The V gene is TRBV7-9, the J gene TRBJ2-1, with a tentative D call TRBD2 (5 bases). The CDR3 runs to 15 residues. The V and J ends lost 6 bases and 0 bases respectively, with 12 bases between them. Germline V gene data show CDR1 as SEHNR and CDR2 as FQNEAQ (reference sequence). The CDR3 nucleotides are TGTGCCAGCAGGGGAGACGTTAGCTCCTACAATGAGCAGTTCTTC. Translation: CASRGDVSSYNEQFF.

The chain couples TRBV7-8 to TRBJ2-1; 7 nucleotides align to TRBD1. CDR1 is SGHVS, CDR2 FQNEAQ, per germline. This CDR3 is 13 amino acids long. Losses at the gene ends were 5 bases for V and 5 bases for J; bases not matched to a gene: 3. The CDR3 sequence: CASSQGQNNEQFF. In DNA form, the CDR3 reads TGTGCCAGCAGCCAGGGACAGAACAATGAGCAGTTCTTC.